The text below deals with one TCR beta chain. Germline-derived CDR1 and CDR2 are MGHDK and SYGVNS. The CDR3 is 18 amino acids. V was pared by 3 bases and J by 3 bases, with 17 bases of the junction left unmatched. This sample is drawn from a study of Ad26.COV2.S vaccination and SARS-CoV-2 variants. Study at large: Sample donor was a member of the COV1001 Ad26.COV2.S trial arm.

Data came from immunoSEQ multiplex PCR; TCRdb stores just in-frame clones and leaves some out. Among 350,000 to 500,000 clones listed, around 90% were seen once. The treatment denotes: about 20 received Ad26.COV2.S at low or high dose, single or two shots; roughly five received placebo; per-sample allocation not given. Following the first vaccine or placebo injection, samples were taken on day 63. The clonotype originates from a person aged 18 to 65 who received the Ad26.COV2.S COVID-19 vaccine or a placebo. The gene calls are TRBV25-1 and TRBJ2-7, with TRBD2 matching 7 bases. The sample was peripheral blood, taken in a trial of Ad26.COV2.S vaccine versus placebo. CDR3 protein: CASSDSSKSGIDFYEQYF. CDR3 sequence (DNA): TGTGCCAGCAGTGATAGCAGCAAAAGCGGGATTGATTTCTACGAGCAGTACTTC.